The present T cell receptor (beta chain) was sequenced within a study of cytomegalovirus exposure and HLA in healthy donors (dated by TCRdb to between 2016 and 2019). Notes on the research overall: In an earlier analysis of around 540 of the donors, less than 350 Gb of sequence data and 120 million or so unique TCR beta sequences from 150 million to 200 million T cells were reported. An early release that covered 640 HLA-typed donors contained around 330 gigabases of sequencing data and around 80 million unique TCR sequences. Among the approximately 400 genotyped donors, approximately 76% belonged to the genetic ancestry cluster associated with self-reported Caucasian donors. The study was designed to test whether signatures of past pathogen exposure could be identified by cataloging public T cell receptors. The T cell repertoires of some 670 subjects were profiled by immunosequencing and related to cytomegalovirus serostatus. In addition to the first cohort of about 650 subjects, a separate validation cohort of 120 different subjects was used. To predict cytomegalovirus infection status, the study brought together high-throughput TCR immunosequencing, statistical association of individual TCRs with disease status, and machine learning. A later analysis re-examined previously published TCR beta repertoires from over 500 donors and added high-resolution HLA genotyping to investigate patterns of TCR occurrence. In the later analysis, no new phenotypic data were used to find candidate immune exposures; instead, reliance was placed on TCR beta sequences and their occurrence across donors. An earlier analysis of 450 to 750 of the donors used high-throughput TCR beta sequencing to judge whether each TCR beta V gene segment behaved as functional or pseudogenic. Donor age, sex, ethnicity and CMV serostatus were collected together with the repertoire data. A later genetic analysis took genome-wide SNP genotypes for about 55% of the roughly 700 donors and used that subset as a discovery cohort. Every discovery cohort repertoire had been produced on one sequencing platform. Class I and class II HLA loci were covered by the typing at four-digit resolution. Typing coverage differed by locus: A, B, C, DRB1 and DQB1 were typed in roughly 620-630 donors, DQA1 in 522, DPA1 in approximately 600, and DPB1 in 472. Four or five DR-DQ haplotypes were handled as single units for association and clustering because linkage in the cohort was strong. On average, about 240,000 unique TCR beta nucleotide sequences were sequenced per donor among fewer than 500 genotyped donors of the cohort, with around 19% of those sequences being non-productive. Study-wide conclusions, independent of this receptor: Sequencing depth was assumed to be roughly uniform across donors in the presence/absence analyses, though that assumption may not hold. According to the authors, the approach could potentially be generalized to other disease states and immunological phenotypes. In the study, approximately 160 TCR beta chains were listed as associated with cytomegalovirus. In a later analysis, TCR association rates were found to vary across HLA loci, with the most associated TCRs seen for DRB1 alleles and the fewest for HLA-C alleles. Some IMGT-functional V segments, including TRBV6-2 and TRBV6-3, could not be told apart with the 87-base-pair reads, so those segments were excluded. At a false discovery rate of 0.05, a later analysis linked 15,000 to 20,000 TCR beta sequences to specific HLA alleles. Immune exposure information for the cohort was limited to CMV serostatus. According to a later analysis, parvovirus B19, influenza, CMV and Epstein-Barr virus appeared linked to several top co-occurrence clusters. Correlated functional status among segregating V segments might be attributable to linkage disequilibrium, but an unknown experimental factor could not be ruled out. In both the original and validation cohorts, the classifier was reported to diagnose cytomegalovirus status with high specificity and sensitivity. Across donors, most TCR sequences were observed very rarely, whereas some public TCRs were present in many individuals. Broadly in line with IMGT annotations, most TCR beta V segments showed up in productive rearrangements about 90% or about 30% of the time in an earlier analysis of 587 of the donors. According to a later genetic analysis, donors in an Asian-associated ancestry cluster had fewer N-insertions in productive TCRs than the approximately 630-donor mean. A later genetic analysis associated a missense DCLRE1C variant with V-gene and J-gene trimming of TCR beta chains, and an independent cohort replicated the association. A later analysis found that HLA-associated TCR beta chains were more clonally expanded and had lower generation probabilities than equally common non-associated chains. Most CMV-associated TCR beta chains appeared to be HLA-restricted in a later analysis, and the HLA associations seemed to be driven largely by CMV exposure. A further reported finding was that TCR beta sequences accurately predicted the HLA-A and HLA-B alleles for most subjects in the first cohort. Three of the identified cytomegalovirus-associated TCR beta chains were confirmed in vitro to be specific for cytomegalovirus antigens. The cohort was sequenced for TCR beta chains only, and without alpha or paired-chain data the features that could be detected were limited. Seventeen rarely observed V segments, including chromosome 9 orphons, were excluded from the earlier analysis of a few hundred of the donors because counts were too low. HLA typing was unavailable for some donors at each locus, so association tests used only the typed subset. When HLA alleles, especially DR and DQ, strongly co-occurred, attributing TCR associations to individual alleles was difficult. A group of highly shared sequence variants was considered likely to be a technical artifact of the sequencing pipeline.

The germline V end is reduced by 1 base and the J end by 5 bases; junction bases left unmatched: 6. CDR1 and CDR2 are read off the germline V gene (reference sequence) as GTSNPN and SVGIG. Its CDR3 holds 15 amino acids, cysteine through phenylalanine. Kept here is only the CDR3 DNA, which spans 45 bases and is read in frame from base 1. Details on this clone: The antigen this receptor binds is unknown. Base-call qualities are not available, and no considerably larger clone is one nucleotide away.

Receptors were amplified or captured by the immunoSEQ multiplex PCR assay. The multiplex PCR relied on a mix of 60 forward primers for TCR Vbeta segments and 13 reverse primers for TCR Jbeta segments. The CDR3 region of rearranged TCR beta genes was amplified from genomic DNA by a multiplex PCR assay. The amplified TCR beta libraries were sequenced on the Illumina HiSeq System as 87-base-pair reads. In the paper's pipeline: A later analysis counted tens of millions of unique TCR beta chains across the 650 to 700 repertoires, and 9 million to 14 million of these chains were shared by at least two donors. Raw reads were error-corrected and collapsed into unique sequences with a nearest-neighbor algorithm that merged closely related sequences to remove PCR and sequencing errors. CDR3 sequences were aligned to IMGT reference sequences to assign V, D and J gene segments. For a sequence to be retained, at least a six-nucleotide match to both a V gene segment and a J gene segment was required. Rearrangements were classified as productive when the CDR3 lacked stop codons and remained in frame with V and J, and all other rearrangements were classified as non-productive. Following IMGT convention, CDR3 was defined as the stretch from the second conserved V-encoded cysteine up to the conserved J-encoded phenylalanine. In an earlier analysis of some 550 of the donors, sequences lacking an unambiguous match to a single V gene segment were excluded. In an earlier analysis of roughly 500 of the donors, V segments were called functional above 56.7% productive rearrangements and were called segregating when the between-donor standard deviation exceeded 5%. To diagnose cytomegalovirus status from the catalog of TCR beta chain sequences, a statistical classification framework was built. V and J gene assignment, in a later analysis, came from comparing TCR nucleotide sequences with IMGT/GENE-DB human TR gene sequences. In a later analysis, CDR3 sequences and most-parsimonious VDJ recombination scenarios were assigned using the TCRdist pipeline. In a later analysis, each TCR beta chain was defined by its CDR3 amino acid sequence together with its V-gene family, and reads lacking a unique V-gene family were excluded. A later analysis removed 450 to 600 highly shared, low-generation-probability nucleotide sequences to deal with suspected cross-contamination and a sequencing artifact. In a later analysis, a clonal expansion index for each public chain was calculated from normalized within-repertoire ranks of inferred template counts. In a later analysis, generation probabilities were computed using a VDJ recombination model fitted to out-of-frame rearrangements, and the results were checked against IGoR. Hypergeometric tests were used in a later analysis to score TCR-TCR, TCR-HLA and TCR-CMV co-occurrence, with a repertoire-size bias correction applied to the TCR pairs. A later analysis estimated false discovery rates by permuting HLA or CMV assignments 20 times. A later analysis grouped co-occurring TCRs with DBSCAN, adding TCRdist sequence similarity when clustering within HLA-allele-positive subsets. Repertoires with fewer than 30,000 or more than 120,000 public chains were left out of co-occurrence clustering, as were a handful of repertoires with anomalous nucleotide sharing. This immuneACCESS table, as held by TCRdb, lists in-frame sequences with V and J called but not all clones. Of the missing ones, under half trace to an unresolved V gene in checked studies; the others have no known cause. The V and J calls and clone size were taken over from that table, and D and trimming were inferred from the DNA. Across this sample there are 100,000 to 150,000 clones, with about 80% seen only once. The ten largest make up 2.5% to 3% of the sample.

The cohort comprised more than 550 healthy bone marrow donors. All cohort members were sampled while nominally healthy, although unrecorded immune exposures were likely present. The donor tested CMV seropositive and was one of the 289 seropositive cohort members. Every donor gave a peripheral blood sample, and the peripheral blood mononuclear cells from that sample were used for TCR beta sequencing. Genomic DNA extraction from the blood cell samples was performed with the Qiagen DNeasy Blood Extraction Kit. The sequence was obtained from a woman aged 40 to 55 in good health and CMV-seropositive. Sequencing was done on a sample of PBMCs. Recombination linked TRBV30 to TRBJ1-4; the junction holds 8 bases that match TRBD1. The encoded CDR3 is CAWSAGTGPNEKLFF. The nucleotide sequence reads TGTGCCTGGAGTGCCGGGACAGGTCCGAATGAAAAACTGTTTTTT.